This T cell receptor (beta chain) was observed in a study of cytomegalovirus exposure and HLA in healthy donors. There were likely unrecorded immune exposures, though donors were nominally healthy when sampled. The PCR ran on 60 Vbeta and 13 Jbeta primers. Using immunoSEQ multiplex PCR, the repertoire was profiled, and TCRdb retains in-frame clones only, with some absent. The data hold some 100,000 clones, with around 85% observed a single time. The ends were cut back, 6 bases at V and 10 bases at J, with 18 bases in the middle. CDR1 and CDR2 from the germline V gene are SNHLY and FYNNEI. The CDR3 runs to 13 residues.

Sequenced sample: PBMCs. This receptor was identified in a man younger than 35 in good health and CMV-seronegative. The rearrangement links TRBV2 to TRBJ1-1; D is ambiguous. CDR3: CASRLDPGGGAFF. CDR3 nucleotide sequence: TGTGCCAGCAGGCTAGACCCGGGTGGCGGAGCTTTCTTT.